This paragraph reports one T cell receptor (beta chain). Antigen unknown. V lost 5 bases and J 2 bases, leaving 15 bases between the germline ends. Germline values: CDR1 SGHAT, CDR2 FQNNGV. The CDR3 runs to 15 residues. This table comes from immunoSEQ multiplex PCR, and its TCRdb copy is limited to in-frame clones, with some not included. The sample shows under 200,000 clones, under 95% of them seen only once. The sample belongs to a study of cytomegalovirus exposure and HLA in healthy donors. Study-wide findings and caveats: Among TCR sequences, most were rare, though some public TCRs appeared in many donors. Within the approximately 110 validation repertoires, first-cohort TCR clusters tended to co-occur, according to a later analysis. Cytomegalovirus association was assigned to about 150 TCR beta chains.

V gene TRBV11-2 combines with J gene TRBJ2-5; perhaps TRBD2 as D (7 bases). The clonotype originates from a woman in her late teens or twenties in good health and CMV-seropositive. The material sequenced was PBMCs. This chain's CDR3 is CASSRRGGSQETQYF. CDR3 DNA: TGTGCCAGCAGCCGAAGGGGGGGGTCACAAGAGACCCAGTACTTC.